These T cell receptor beta chains were read from a single sample in a study of regulatory T cells in long-lasting Graves disease. One entry per CDR3 protein, called by TCRdb with MiXCR from the multiplex PCR reads. The sample yields about 530,000 distinct CDR3 sequences, about 16% seen once. These data are also associated with another study on T cells in Graves' hyperthyroidism and ophthalmopathy.

Sequencing was performed on peripheral blood mononuclear cells (PBMCs), taken at new diagnosis, from a patient treated with antithyroid drugs. These TCRs come from a middle-aged woman with Graves disease. CDR3s include the opening cysteine and the closing phenylalanine or tryptophan. The order of the fields is clone size, V gene, D gene, J gene, CDR3 protein, CDR3 DNA. A D gene is named only where the DNA matches it firmly. Clone size appears in some rows only: once, few, many, or a class for an expanded clone.

NA	TRBV5-1	TRBD1	TRBJ2-2	CASSMRTGDTGELFF	TGCGCCAGCAGTATGAGGACAGGGGACACCGGGGAGCTGTTTTTT
NA	TRBV4-1	NA	TRBJ1-1	CASSQDRALRPNTEAFF	TGCGCCAGCAGCCAAGATCGGGCCCTGAGGCCGAACACTGAAGCTTTCTTT
few	TRBV18	NA	TRBJ2-3	CASSPPRNGRGLTYTDTQYF	TGTGCCAGCTCACCACCGAGAAATGGACGGGGGCTTACCTACACAGATACGCAGTATTTT
NA	TRBV5-1	TRBD2	TRBJ2-2	CASSLAAGFTGELFF	TGCGCCAGCAGCTTGGCAGCGGGGTTCACCGGGGAGCTGTTTTTT
many	TRBV6-2/TRBV6-3	NA	TRBJ1-2	CASSLKGEEYGYTF	TGTGCCAGCAGTTTGAAGGGGGAGGAATATGGCTACACCTTC
few	TRBV3-1	NA	TRBJ1-1	CASSQQTNTEAFF	TGTGCCAGCAGCCAACAGACGAACACTGAAGCTTTCTTT
many	TRBV3-1	TRBD1	TRBJ2-1	CASSQVGQYNEQFF	TGTGCCAGCAGCCAAGTGGGACAGTACAATGAGCAGTTCTTC
NA	TRBV6-5	NA	TRBJ1-6	CASSYVDKWSPLHF	TGTGCCAGCAGTTACGTAGACAAATGGTCACCCCTCCACTTT
many	TRBV28	NA	TRBJ1-1	CASSDDRFLNTEAFF	TGTGCCAGCAGTGATGACAGGTTCCTAAACACTGAAGCTTTCTTT
many	TRBV6-2/TRBV6-3	NA	TRBJ2-3	CASSYSSSGTDTQYF	TGTGCCAGCAGTTACTCTTCTAGCGGCACAGATACGCAGTATTTT
few	TRBV4-1	TRBD2	TRBJ2-1	CASSRGLAGGIDEQFF	TGCGCCAGCAGCCGCGGCCTAGCGGGGGGGATCGATGAGCAGTTCTTC
many	TRBV18	NA	TRBJ1-1	CASSPRVGDTEAFF	TGTGCCAGCTCGCCCAGGGTGGGGGACACTGAAGCTTTCTTT
few	TRBV3-1	NA	TRBJ1-3	CASSQTRGFSGNTIYF	TGTGCCAGCAGCCAGACAAGGGGGTTCTCTGGAAACACCATATATTTT
many	TRBV29-1	NA	TRBJ1-5	CSVVPTGSNQPQHF	TGCAGCGTTGTTCCGACGGGGAGCAATCAGCCCCAGCATTTT
many	TRBV20-1	TRBD1	TRBJ2-7	CSARIRDRPYEQYF	TGCAGTGCTAGAATCCGGGACAGGCCCTACGAGCAGTACTTC
NA	TRBV2	NA	TRBJ2-2	CASSDKTGNTGELFF	TGTGCCAGCAGTGATAAGACAGGGAACACCGGGGAGCTGTTTTTT
NA	TRBV3-1	NA	TRBJ1-5	CASSLTREMSNQPQHF	TGTGCCAGCAGCCTTACTAGGGAAATGAGCAATCAGCCCCAGCATTTT
few	TRBV19	TRBD1	TRBJ2-7	CASSLGTGETYEQYF	TGTGCCAGTAGTCTCGGGACAGGGGAGACCTACGAGCAGTACTTC
many	TRBV28	NA	TRBJ1-5	CASSLKGGSNQPQHF	TGTGCCAGCAGTTTAAAGGGGGGTAGCAATCAGCCCCAGCATTTT
many	TRBV11-2	TRBD1	TRBJ1-5	CASSQPGQFNQPQHF	TGTGCCAGCAGCCAACCGGGACAGTTCAATCAGCCCCAGCATTTT
many	TRBV7-9	NA	TRBJ1-5	CASSLGRDSNQPQHF	TGTGCCAGCAGCTTGGGTCGTGATAGCAATCAGCCCCAGCATTTT
many	TRBV12-3/TRBV12-4	TRBD1	TRBJ1-4	CASKMTGVEKLFF	TGTGCCAGCAAGATGACAGGGGTTGAAAAACTGTTTTTT
NA	TRBV6-2/TRBV6-3	NA	TRBJ1-1	CASSYDRAAEASF	TGTGCCAGCAGTTACGACCGGGCGGCTGAAGCTTCCTTT
many	TRBV20-1	TRBD1	TRBJ1-6	CSARDGTANSPLHF	TGCAGTGCTAGAGATGGGACAGCAAATTCACCCCTCCACTTT
NA	TRBV2	NA	TRBJ2-7	CASSEERGYSYEQYF	TGTGCCAGCAGTGAAGAGAGGGGGTACTCCTACGAGCAGTACTTC
NA	TRBV7-9	NA	TRBJ1-2	CASSLEQSNGYTF	TGTGCCAGCAGCTTAGAACAGTCCAATGGCTACACCTTC
few	TRBV18	TRBD2	TRBJ2-3	CASSPPSGGRYTQYF	TGTGCCAGCTCACCCCCCAGCGGGGGTAGATATACGCAGTATTTT
many	TRBV7-8	TRBD1	TRBJ1-4	CASNPTGANEKLFF	TGTGCCAGCAACCCAACAGGGGCTAATGAAAAACTGTTTTTT
few	TRBV7-9	NA	TRBJ2-7	CASRRLDIPYEQYF	TGTGCCAGCAGAAGGTTGGACATCCCCTACGAGCAGTACTTC
many	TRBV3-1	NA	TRBJ1-1	CASSRNGGRLNTEAFF	TGTGCCAGCAGCCGGAATGGAGGACGGTTGAACACTGAAGCTTTCTTT
few	TRBV5-1	TRBD1	TRBJ1-4	CASSLYGQGNEKLFF	TGCGCCAGCAGCTTATATGGACAGGGGAATGAAAAACTGTTTTTT
NA	TRBV6-1	NA	TRBJ1-2	CASSESGRVRGYTF	TGTGCCAGCAGTGAATCGGGGCGGGTCCGTGGCTACACCTTC
NA	TRBV7-3	TRBD1	TRBJ1-6	CASSSTGASSSPLHF	TGTGCCAGCAGCTCCACAGGGGCATCGTCTTCACCCCTCCACTTT
many	TRBV27	TRBD1	TRBJ1-1	CASSPLQGGNTEAFF	TGTGCCAGCAGTCCCCTGCAGGGGGGGAACACTGAAGCTTTCTTT
few	TRBV3-1	NA	TRBJ1-1	CASSLAGLTRENTEAFF	TGTGCCAGCAGCCTTGCTGGTCTCACAAGGGAGAACACTGAAGCTTTCTTT
NA	TRBV2	NA	TRBJ2-5	CASSVRQQETQYF	TGTGCCAGCAGTGTGCGTCAGCAAGAGACCCAGTACTTC
many	TRBV30	NA	TRBJ1-3	CAWTREATSGNTIYF	TGTGCCTGGACCCGGGAGGCAACTTCTGGAAACACCATATATTTT
NA	TRBV10-3	NA	TRBJ1-1	CAISESQGTEAFF	TGTGCCATCAGTGAAAGCCAGGGCACTGAAGCTTTCTTT